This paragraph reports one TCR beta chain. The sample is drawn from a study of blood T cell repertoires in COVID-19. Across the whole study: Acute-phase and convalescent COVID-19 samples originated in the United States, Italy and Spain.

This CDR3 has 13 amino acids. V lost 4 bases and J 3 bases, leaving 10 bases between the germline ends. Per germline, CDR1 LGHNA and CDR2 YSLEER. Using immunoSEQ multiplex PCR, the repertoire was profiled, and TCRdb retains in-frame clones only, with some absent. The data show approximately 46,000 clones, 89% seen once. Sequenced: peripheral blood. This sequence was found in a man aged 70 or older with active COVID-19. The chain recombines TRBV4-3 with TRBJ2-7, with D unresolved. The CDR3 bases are TGCGCCAGCAGCCCCGGCCCGGGCTACGAGCAGTACTTC. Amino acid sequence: CASSPGPGYEQYF.